This T cell receptor beta chain emerged from a study of human T cells and chemical hapten exposure. Trimming at V came to 6 bases and at J to 3 bases, leaving 5 bases not matched to a gene. Per germline, CDR1 SQVTM and CDR2 ANQGSEA. This CDR3 is 15 amino acids long. MiXCR, run by TCRdb on the RACE reads, gives a single entry per CDR3 protein. Of around 330,000 distinct CDR3 sequences in the sample, around 5.5% are singletons; the top ten hold over 7%. Notes on the study in general: The formation of large CDR3 similarity clusters by expanded TCRs significantly exceeded that of controls. Once DPC sensitization occurred, TCRs above 1 in 1000 frequency showed no change.

Time point indicated: pre-sensitization, week 0. The treatment denotes: therapeutic diphenylcyclopropenone sensitization with weekly scalp DPC. This clonotype was detected many times. Its antigen remains unknown. The chain recombines TRBV29-1 with TRBJ2-3; 14 bases are shared with TRBD2. This TCR was sampled from a woman aged 18-29 years with alopecia areata. Some clones in this sample may be carry-over from other donors' samples. The sequencing here drew on whole blood, taken in connection with sensitization to the hapten diphenylcyclopropenone (DPC). The CDR3 loop is CSVLRLAGGTDTQYF. In nucleotides, the CDR3 is TGCAGCGTCCTCCGACTAGCGGGAGGGACAGATACGCAGTATTTT.